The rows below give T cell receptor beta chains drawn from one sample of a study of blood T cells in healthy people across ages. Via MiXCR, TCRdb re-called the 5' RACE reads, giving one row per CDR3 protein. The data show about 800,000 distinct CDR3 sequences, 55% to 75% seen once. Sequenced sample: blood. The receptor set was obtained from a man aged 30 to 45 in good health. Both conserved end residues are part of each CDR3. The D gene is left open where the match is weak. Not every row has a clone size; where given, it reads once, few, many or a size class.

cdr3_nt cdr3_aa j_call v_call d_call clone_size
TGTGCCAGCAGTAATACCGGGACAAGGAACACTGAAGCTTTCTTT CASSNTGTRNTEAFF TRBJ1-1 TRBV6-5 . .
TGTGCCAGCAGCTTAATCGTCTCTGGAGATACGCAGTATTTT CASSLIVSGDTQYF TRBJ2-3 TRBV11-2 . .
TGCAGTGCTAGTACTGGATTGGTTAAAGAGCAGTACTTC CSASTGLVKEQYF TRBJ2-7 TRBV20-1 . .
TGTGCCATCAGTGAGACTAAAGAGACCCAGTACTTC CAISETKETQYF TRBJ2-5 TRBV10-3 . few
TGTGCCATCAGTACGGCGGTGGAGGGGGCAGATACGCAGTATTTT CAISTAVEGADTQYF TRBJ2-3 TRBV10-3 . .
TGTGCCAGCAGTTTTGCGGGCAGCGAAAAACTGTTTTTT CASSFAGSEKLFF TRBJ1-4 TRBV28 . once
TGCAGCGCCCTGGACGGGGTTAACTATGGCTACACCTTC CSALDGVNYGYTF TRBJ1-2 TRBV29-1 . .
TGTGCCAGTAGTAGAACAGTCAACGAGGAGCAGTACTTC CASSRTVNEEQYF TRBJ2-7 TRBV19 . .
TGTGCCAGCAAACAGGGACTAGCGGGACCCTCTTTCTACGAGCAGTACTTC CASKQGLAGPSFYEQYF TRBJ2-7 TRBV21-1 . .
TGCAGTGCTTCCCGGACTAGCGGGAGTAAGTCAGATACGCAGTATTTT CSASRTSGSKSDTQYF TRBJ2-3 TRBV20-1 TRBD2 many
TGTGCCAGCAGCGTAGGGGTTCTCGGCAATCAGCCCCAGCATTTT CASSVGVLGNQPQHF TRBJ1-5 TRBV9 . once
TGTGCCAGCAGCCCGACTAGCGAACGAGCCTACGAGCAGTACTTC CASSPTSERAYEQYF TRBJ2-7 TRBV27 TRBD2 .
TGTGCCACCAGCAGAGGTTCGATCAGGAACGAGCAGTACTTC CATSRGSIRNEQYF TRBJ2-7 TRBV15 . .
TGCGCCAGCAGCTTGGGCTACTACGAGCAGTACTTC CASSLGYYEQYF TRBJ2-7 TRBV5-1 . many
TGCAGTGTGAAAAATCTCTACGAGCAGTACTTC CSVKNLYEQYF TRBJ2-7 TRBV20-1 . .
TGCAGTGCTAGGGGACAGACCACAGATACGCAGTATTTT CSARGQTTDTQYF TRBJ2-3 TRBV20-1 TRBD1 .